A selection of T cell receptor beta chains follows, all from one sample in a study of shared clonotypes between healthy human individuals. Produced via immunoSEQ multiplex PCR; TCRdb's table is partial and in-frame only. The sample holds 1.5 million to 2.5 million clones; approximately 94% are singletons and the top ten take roughly 1.2%. The source material was naive CD8+ T cells sorted from blood. Receptor source: a man younger than 35 in good health. CDR3s include the opening cysteine and the closing phenylalanine or tryptophan. D genes are given only for firm matches. Clone size is given for some rows only: seen once, a few or many times, or a class if the clone is expanded.

>.|TRBJ1-2|once|TRBV28
TGTGCCAGCCGCACGAGGGACAACTATGGCTACACCTTC
CASRTRDNYGYTF
>.|TRBJ2-3|.|TRBV27
TGTGCCAGCAGTTTAGATCTAGAAAGCACAGATACGCAGTATTTT
CASSLDLESTDTQYF
>.|TRBJ1-6|.|TRBV5-4
TGTGCCAGCAGCTTCGACAGATCCCTTGGGTCACCCCTCCACTTT
CASSFDRSLGSPLHF
>TRBD1|TRBJ1-2|.|TRBV7-9
TGTGCCAGCAGCTTAGCGACAGGGACATCCTATGGCTACACCTTC
CASSLATGTSYGYTF
>.|TRBJ2-7|.|TRBV5-6
TGTGCCAGCAGCTTGGGAGGAGGAAACTCCTACGAGCAGTACTTC
CASSLGGGNSYEQYF
>.|TRBJ2-7|.|TRBV11-3
TGTGCCAGCAGCGCCTTTGACAAATCCTACGAGCAGTACTTC
CASSAFDKSYEQYF
>TRBD1|TRBJ2-7|.|TRBV19
TGTGCCAGTAGTACTGGGACAGGGGGTCGCGAGCAGTACTTC
CASSTGTGGREQYF
>TRBD2|TRBJ2-1|.|TRBV19
TGTGCCAGTAGTATCGGGCGGGAGGCGTTGTACAATGAGCAGTTCTTC
CASSIGREALYNEQFF
>.|TRBJ1-2|.|TRBV27
TGTGCCAGCAGTTTATCGGAGGGAGGGGTCTATGGCTACACCTTC
CASSLSEGGVYGYTF
>.|TRBJ2-7|once|TRBV6-5
TGTGCCAGCAGCCCCTTTTCGGGTTCCTACGAGCAGTACTTC
CASSPFSGSYEQYF
>TRBD1|TRBJ1-5|.|TRBV7-8
TGTGCCAGCAGCTTCGGACAGGGGGGCAATCAGCCCCAGCATTTT
CASSFGQGGNQPQHF
>.|TRBJ2-3|.|TRBV30
TGTGCCTGGACTTCTAGCACAGATACGCAGTATTTT
CAWTSSTDTQYF
>.|TRBJ1-2|.|TRBV29-1
TGCAGCGTTGATGGGCTGGCAGTATCTAACTATGGCTACACCTTC
CSVDGLAVSNYGYTF
>TRBD2|TRBJ2-1|.|TRBV25-1
TGTGCCAGCAGTGAATGGGCGGGAGAGGGAGAAAATGAGCAGTTCTTC
CASSEWAGEGENEQFF
>.|TRBJ2-7|once|TRBV16
TGTGCCAGCAGCCCCATCATGGATTTCTACGAGCAGTACTTC
CASSPIMDFYEQYF
>.|TRBJ2-5|.|TRBV11-2
TGTGCCAGCAGCTATGGGGCAGGGCTCCAAGAGACCCAGTACTTC
CASSYGAGLQETQYF
>.|TRBJ2-3|.|TRBV14
TGTGCCAGCAGCCAAGATGGAGAGGGCTTGTCAGATACGCAGTATTTT
CASSQDGEGLSDTQYF
>TRBD1|TRBJ2-7|.|TRBV4-1
TGCGCCAGCAGTCAAGGCAGGGGGCCGTACGAGCAGTACTTC
CASSQGRGPYEQYF
>.|TRBJ1-1|.|TRBV18
TGTGCCAGCTCACCAGGGGCAGGGACTGAAGCTTTCTTT
CASSPGAGTEAFF
>.|TRBJ1-6|.|TRBV7-9
TGTGCCAGCAGCTTATTCAGGGGTGATTCACCCCTCCACTTT
CASSLFRGDSPLHF
>TRBD1|TRBJ1-5|.|TRBV30
TGTGCCTGGAGCGGTGGACAGGGCGGTCAGCCCCAGCATTTT
CAWSGGQGGQPQHF
>TRBD1|TRBJ2-1|.|TRBV18
TGTGCCAGCTCACCAATAGGGGAGAGACAGGGGGCTGGCAATGAGCAGTTCTTC
CASSPIGERQGAGNEQFF
>TRBD2|TRBJ2-1|.|TRBV5-1
TGCGCCACCCAGGTAACTAGCGGGGCGTACAATGAGCAGTTCTTC
CATQVTSGAYNEQFF